A selection of T cell receptor beta chains follows, all from one sample in a study of T cells in localized non-small cell lung cancer. Only in-frame clones appear in the TCRdb table, and some are missing; sequencing was by immunoSEQ multiplex PCR. The sample carries 64,000 or so clones, about 90% recorded once. The sample consisted of peripheral blood, taken before any cancer treatment. All receptors come from a woman between 40 and 69 years old with stage I lung adenocarcinoma. The CDR3 runs from the conserved cysteine through the conserved F or W. Each record gives: V gene, clone size, J gene, D gene, CDR3 DNA, CDR3 protein. A D gene is named only where the DNA matches it firmly. Size is stated for part of the rows, as once, few or many counts, or as a class when the clone is expanded.

>TRBV2|.|TRBJ1-3|.
TGTGCCAGCAGTGAAGTAACAGGGTCGGGTGGAAACACCATATATTTT
CASSEVTGSGGNTIYF
>TRBV19|.|TRBJ2-7|.
TGTGCCAGTAGTATTGGGGTAGCCAACTACGAGCAGTACTTC
CASSIGVANYEQYF
>TRBV19|.|TRBJ2-2|TRBD2
TGTGCCAGTAGTTCATATAGCGGGGGGGTAACCGGGGAGCTGTTTTTT
CASSSYSGGVTGELFF
>TRBV7-9|.|TRBJ2-7|.
TGTGCCAGCAGCTTAGACGGACCAGCTTACGAGCAGTACTTC
CASSLDGPAYEQYF
>TRBV10-3|.|TRBJ2-7|TRBD1
TGTGCCATCAGTGACTCGACAGGGGTCCACGAGCAGTACTTC
CAISDSTGVHEQYF
>TRBV19|.|TRBJ1-5|.
TGTGCCAGTAGTATTTGGGAGGGCAATCAGCCCCAGCATTTT
CASSIWEGNQPQHF
>TRBV2|once|TRBJ1-5|.
TGTGCCAGCAGTGAATGGCAGGCGGACAATCAGCCCCAGCATTTT
CASSEWQADNQPQHF
>TRBV2|.|TRBJ1-5|.
TGTGCCAGCAACCCCGGGGGTAGCAGTCAGCCCCAGCATTTT
CASNPGGSSQPQHF
>TRBV11-2|.|TRBJ1-5|.
TGTGCCAGCAGCTTAGGGCCAGGGGACCGGCCCCAGCATTTT
CASSLGPGDRPQHF
>TRBV6-6|.|TRBJ1-2|.
TGTGCCAGCAGTTCGACCGGGGGAGGGGGGGACTATGGCTACACCTTC
CASSSTGGGGDYGYTF
>TRBV7-9|few|TRBJ1-5|.
TGTGCCAGCAGCTTAGATTCGGGGTGGGATCAGCCCCAGCATTTT
CASSLDSGWDQPQHF
>TRBV5-4|.|TRBJ2-7|TRBD1
TGTGCCAGCAGCTTGGGTCTTCCAGGGGGCTACGAGCAGTACTTC
CASSLGLPGGYEQYF
>TRBV13|.|TRBJ1-1|.
TGTGCCAGCAGCTTCGAGGGGAACACTGAAGCTTTCTTT
CASSFEGNTEAFF
>TRBV7-9|.|TRBJ2-1|.
TGTGCCAGCAGCTCGCATATAGATGAGCAGTTCTTC
CASSSHIDEQFF
>TRBV4-2|once|TRBJ2-1|TRBD1
TGTGCCAGCAGCGCGGACAGGTCAACCTACAATGAGCAGTTCTTC
CASSADRSTYNEQFF
>TRBV10-3|once|TRBJ2-1|TRBD1
TGTGCCATCAGTGAGTCGAGGACAGGGCTGGATGAGCAGTTCTTC
CAISESRTGLDEQFF
>TRBV9|.|TRBJ2-6|.
TGTGCCAGCAGCGGTGGGGGGAGCTCTGGGGCCAACGTCCTGACTTTC
CASSGGGSSGANVLTF
>TRBV28|.|TRBJ1-4|.
TGTGCCAGCAGGGCCCCCTCTGGGGAACTGTTTTTT
CASRAPSGELFF
>TRBV19|.|TRBJ1-1|.
TGTGCCAGTACCGTAGGGGACACTGAAGCTTTCTTT
CASTVGDTEAFF
>TRBV28|.|TRBJ1-2|.
TGTGCCAGCAGTTTACAGGGGCCCCGGGGAGGCTACACCTTC
CASSLQGPRGGYTF
>TRBV7-2|.|TRBJ2-1|TRBD1
TGTGCCAGCAGCTTAGCGCAGGGGACAGGGGGCTACAATGAGCAGTTCTTC
CASSLAQGTGGYNEQFF
>TRBV6-1|.|TRBJ2-7|.
TGTGCCAGCAGTGAAATGGAGGGATACGAGCAGTACTTC
CASSEMEGYEQYF
>TRBV19|.|TRBJ1-1|.
TGTGCCAGTAGCGTTAAGATAGGGACTGAAGCTTTCTTT
CASSVKIGTEAFF
>TRBV13|.|TRBJ1-2|.
TGTGCCAGCAGCTTAGTTGTACAGGCCCCCCTGCTCGGCTACACCTTC
CASSLVVQAPLLGYTF
>TRBV18|.|TRBJ2-2|TRBD1
TGTGCCAGCTCACCACCGACAGGGGGGAACACCGGGGAGCTGTTTTTT
CASSPPTGGNTGELFF
>TRBV28|.|TRBJ1-2|TRBD1
TGTGCCAGCAGGGAATTTGGGACAGGGGGCGTAAACTATAGCTACACCTTC
CASREFGTGGVNYSYTF
>TRBV7-9|.|TRBJ2-7|.
TGTGCCAGCAGCTTAGGTTCGGGAGACGGGGGCGAGCAGTACTTC
CASSLGSGDGGEQYF
>TRBV5-1|.|TRBJ2-5|.
TGCGCCAGCAGCCCGGTCCCCCAAGAGACCCAGTACTTC
CASSPVPQETQYF
>TRBV6-6|.|TRBJ2-3|.
TGTGCCAGCAGTTACCCTCCCGCGCAGTATTTT
CASSYPPAQYF
>TRBV6-5|.|TRBJ2-2|.
TGTGCCAGCAGTCCTCCCGGGACGAGGACCGGGGAGCTGTTTTTT
CASSPPGTRTGELFF